These 32 T cell receptor beta chains were sequenced from one sample in a study of naive and memory T cell subsets. Study-wide results and caveats: A few larger clonotypes appeared in naive repertoires, especially CD8, possibly memory cells re-expressing CD45RA.

Both TRBC1 and TRBC2 were covered by a beta constant-region primer of two equimolar oligonucleotides. Four rounds of PCR amplified the ligated cDNA using nested alpha and beta constant-region primers plus SP2. TCRdb passed the UMI-ligation and nested PCR reads through MiXCR, listing each CDR3 protein once. Found here are around 140,000 distinct CDR3 sequences, roughly 23% of them singletons; the top ten hold 0.085% to 0.11%. These TCRs are of unknown antigen specificity. The sequencing sample was made of naive CD4+ T cells from blood. The receptors were sampled from a human donor in good health.

This clonotype was seen a few times. The genes are TRBV28 and TRBJ1-1; possibly TRBD1 for D (5 bases). Trimming removed 7 bases at V and 4 bases at J, with 19 bases between. The CDR3 contains 15 residues. Germline V gene data show CDR1 as MDHEN and CDR2 as SYDVKM. This CDR3 reads CASKRVGGLGTEAFF. Here the CDR3 DNA reads TGTGCCAGCAAAAGGGTCGGGGGGTTGGGCACTGAAGCTTTCTTT.

This clonotype was found many times. The rearrangement joins TRBV20-1 to TRBJ2-3, with TRBD1 matching 7 bases. There are 12 residues in the CDR3. Germline CDR1 reads DFQATT; CDR2 reads SNEGSKA (reference sequence). After removal of 4 bases from V and 5 bases from J, the junction contained 3 bases not matched to a gene. CDR3 nucleotides: TGCAGTGCTATTAACAGGGGAGATACGCAGTATTTT. It encodes CSAINRGDTQYF.

The J gene is TRBJ2-5, the V gene TRBV12-3 or TRBV12-4, with 8 bases aligning to TRBD2. Trimming removed 4 bases from V and 4 bases from J; junction bases left unmatched: 8. The CDR3 consists of 15 residues. This CDR3 reads CASSSSGRLLETQYF. DNA for the CDR3: TGTGCCAGCAGTTCCAGCGGGAGATTGTTAGAGACCCAGTACTTC.

The sample holds one count of this clonotype. The chain has TRBV12-3 or TRBV12-4 and TRBJ1-5, with D possibly TRBD1 on 5 matching bases. Trimming removed 4 bases at V and 1 base at J, with 14 bases between. The CDR3 totals 16 residues. CDR3 residues: CASSSIVWGSNQPQHF. CDR3 DNA sequence: TGTGCCAGCAGTTCCATCGTATGGGGGAGCAATCAGCCCCAGCATTTT.

This clonotype has more than one count but fewer than ten. The rearrangement links TRBV20-1 to TRBJ2-1, with D maybe TRBD2 (5 bases). Germline assignment: CDR1 DFQATT and CDR2 SNEGSKA (reference sequence). V lost 1 base and J 4 bases, leaving 11 bases between the germline ends. CDR3 length: 14 residues. This chain's CDR3 is CSARVASPYNEQFF. The CDR3 nucleotides are TGCAGTGCTAGAGTGGCTAGCCCATACAATGAGCAGTTCTTC.

This chain links TRBV7-9 with TRBJ1-1, with a tentative D call TRBD1 (6 bases). The germline gives CDR1 SEHNR, CDR2 FQNEAQ (reference sequence). Trimming removed 5 bases from V and 5 bases from J, with 15 bases in between. CDR3 length: 14 amino acids. CDR3 DNA sequence: TGTGCCAGCAGCAATGACAGGAGAAGGACTGAAGCTTTCTTT. Protein product: CASSNDRRRTEAFF.

This chain joins TRBV7-6 and TRBJ2-3; tentative D call: TRBD1 (5 bases). Trimming left V 5 bases short and J 4 bases short, with 22 bases between. Looked up from germline, CDR1 is SGHVS and CDR2 is FNYEAQ. This CDR3 has 17 amino acids. CDR3 region: CASSLRPESQGADTQYF. In DNA, the CDR3 is TGTGCCAGCAGCCTTAGACCCGAAAGCCAAGGGGCAGATACGCAGTATTTT.

The V and J genes are TRBV27 and TRBJ2-7; D is ambiguous. CDR1 MNHEY and CDR2 SMNVEV come from the germline V gene (reference sequence). V lost 7 bases and J lost 3, with 16 bases in between. There are 14 residues in the CDR3. The CDR3 is CASTIGRLVYEQYF. The CDR3 coding sequence is TGTGCCAGCACCATCGGTCGGTTAGTCTACGAGCAGTACTTC.

This clonotype was observed once. CDR3 amino acids: CASSLRSLGGDEQYF. The CDR3 DNA follows: TGCGCCAGCAGCTTGAGGAGCTTAGGAGGTGACGAGCAGTACTTC. This chain connects TRBV5-1 to TRBJ2-7; TRBD2 might be the D (5 bases). The CDR3 is 15 residues long. V was pared by 1 base and J by 5 bases, with 16 bases between. The germline V gene has CDR1 SGHRS and CDR2 YFSETQ.

The chain joins TRBV5-1 to TRBJ2-2; D gene unclear. Per germline, CDR1 SGHRS and CDR2 YFSETQ. V lost 1 base and J 5 bases, leaving 12 bases between the germline ends. The length of the CDR3 is 15 residues. The CDR3 DNA reads TGCGCCAGCAGCTTGAGACTTTTTTCGACCGGGGAGCTGTTTTTT. It codes for CASSLRLFSTGELFF.

This clonotype was seen only a few times. This rearrangement joins TRBV29-1 to TRBJ1-1; tentative D call: TRBD1 (5 bases). V shed 6 bases and J shed 1 base, with 9 bases lying between them. Germline V CDR1 and CDR2: SQVTM, ANQGSEA. The CDR3 extends over 12 amino acids. CDR3 coding DNA: TGCAGCGTCCGGGGGGGGAACACTGAAGCTTTCTTT. This sequence encodes CSVRGGNTEAFF.

This clonotype was picked up a small number of times. CDR3 sequence reads: CASSPAGNPLNQPQHF. DNA for the CDR3: TGTGCCAGCAGTCCCGCCGGGAACCCGTTAAATCAGCCCCAGCATTTT. The V gene is TRBV12-3 or TRBV12-4, the J gene TRBJ1-5, with D uncertain. Trimming shortened V by 5 bases and J by 4 bases, and 18 bases separated the two germline ends. There are 16 residues in the CDR3.

This clonotype was recorded a few times. The chain uses TRBV12-3 or TRBV12-4 and TRBJ2-7; D gene unclear. V lost 2 bases and J 1 base, leaving 6 bases between the germline ends. This CDR3 has 13 residues. In nucleotides, the CDR3 is TGTGCCAGCAGTTTACGGGTGTCCTACGAGCAGTACTTC. Translated, it gives CASSLRVSYEQYF.

This clonotype has more than one count but fewer than ten. This chain links TRBV28 with TRBJ1-1; D is perhaps TRBD1 (5 bases). Germline assignment: CDR1 MDHEN and CDR2 SYDVKM. Deletions cut 5 bases from V and 8 bases from J, with 15 bases between. The CDR3 totals 13 residues. CDR3 region: CASSSIPKGEAFF. For the CDR3, the DNA is TGTGCCAGCAGTAGTATCCCCAAGGGGGAAGCTTTCTTT.

This clonotype has just a few counts. The CDR3 DNA is TGTGCCAGCAGCCAAGATCGTAGCGGAGCCTACAATGAGCAGTTCTTC. It encodes CASSQDRSGAYNEQFF. The chain couples TRBV14 to TRBJ2-1; possible D gene TRBD2, 6 bases. The CDR3 loop spans 16 amino acids. Trimming shortened V by 0 bases and J by 2 bases, and 11 bases separated the two germline ends. Germline V lookup: CDR1 SGHDN, CDR2 FVKESK.

The chain carries TRBV9 and TRBJ2-3; D might be TRBD2 (5 bases). Germline CDR1 and CDR2: SGDLS and YYNGEE. This CDR3 is built from 14 residues. The V end lost 3 bases, the J end lost 6 bases, and 14 bases lay between the germline ends. DNA for the CDR3: TGTGCCAGCAGCGAGACCTTGGGAGCGGATACGCAGTATTTT. Protein sequence: CASSETLGADTQYF.

This clonotype was seen more than once but under ten times. The J gene is TRBJ2-5, the V gene TRBV18; D gene uncertain. CDR1 is KGHSH and CDR2 is LQKENI in the germline V gene. V was pared by 6 bases and J by 3 bases, with 11 bases between. This CDR3 is built from 13 residues. The CDR3 protein is CASSVNMEETQYF. CDR3 nucleotides: TGTGCCAGCTCCGTTAACATGGAAGAGACCCAGTACTTC.

This clonotype has only a few counts. The V call is TRBV18, the J call TRBJ1-2; D call uncertain. CDR1 is KGHSH and CDR2 is LQKENI in the germline V gene. This CDR3 region has 16 residues. The V end was cut by 2 bases, the J end by 1 base, with 14 bases between. DNA for the CDR3: TGTGCCAGCTCACCATCCGTGGGGAGCGATAACTATGGCTACACCTTC. Translated, it gives CASSPSVGSDNYGYTF.

This clonotype came up a few times. This rearrangement joins TRBV20-1 to TRBJ2-7, with D possibly being TRBD1 or TRBD2 (7 bases each). CDR1 and CDR2 (germline): DFQATT, SNEGSKA (reference sequence). V lost 5 bases to trimming and J lost 5 bases, with 19 bases between them. The CDR3 is made up of 14 amino acids. In DNA form, the CDR3 reads TGCAGTGCTGGGGGGGTGGCCAGGGGGGACGAGCAGTACTTC. This gives the protein CSAGGVARGDEQYF.

This clonotype was observed a few times. The V and J genes are TRBV3-1 and TRBJ2-7; D uncertain. The germline CDR1 and CDR2 sequences are LGHDT and YNNKEL (reference sequence). The CDR3 runs to 14 residues. With 0 bases removed from V and 3 bases from J, the gap between germline ends came to 9 bases. CDR3 DNA sequence: TGTGCCAGCAGCCAAGACGGCGGAGTCTACGAGCAGTACTTC. The encoded protein is CASSQDGGVYEQYF.

This clonotype occurred a few times. The chain recombines TRBV6-2 or TRBV6-3 with TRBJ2-7; D not certain. V lost 0 bases to trimming and J lost 4 bases, with 7 bases between them. CDR3 length: 13 amino acids. Germline V gene lookup returns CDR1 MNHEY and CDR2 SVGEGT. CDR3 protein: CASSYSSLYEQYF. DNA of the CDR3: TGTGCCAGCAGTTACTCCTCCTTATACGAGCAGTACTTC.

This clonotype was found many times. V and J are TRBV20-1 and TRBJ2-1, with TRBD2 matching over 9 bases. CDR1 and CDR2 (germline): DFQATT, SNEGSKA (reference sequence). The CDR3 extends over 14 amino acids. The V and J ends lost 4 bases and 4 bases, in that order; junction bases with no gene match: 5. The CDR3 is CSANKREEYNEQFF. The DNA of the CDR3 is TGCAGTGCTAACAAGCGGGAGGAATACAATGAGCAGTTCTTC.

The chain uses TRBV7-6 and TRBJ2-3; D is perhaps TRBD1 (6 bases). CDR3 length: 16 amino acids. In germline, CDR1 is SGHVS, CDR2 FNYEAQ. Trimming pared 5 bases from V and 1 base from J, leaving 16 bases between. The CDR3 DNA reads TGTGCCAGCAGCCCCCTCGACAGGTTCGGCACAGATACGCAGTATTTT. This sequence encodes CASSPLDRFGTDTQYF.

This clonotype was seen at least ten times. The chain is built from TRBV19 and TRBJ2-1; 9 bases match TRBD1. CDR1 is LNHDA and CDR2 is SQIVND in the germline V gene (reference sequence). The CDR3 loop spans 14 amino acids. V was pared by 6 bases and J by 7 bases, with 7 bases of the junction left unmatched. The CDR3, as DNA: TGTGCCAGTAGGGGGTACAGGGGGCCGAATGAGCAGTTCTTC. This sequence encodes CASRGYRGPNEQFF. Filled out from reference TRBV19 and TRBJ2-1, the complete variable domain reads DGGITQSPKYLFRKEGQNVTLSCEQNLNHDAMYWYRQDPGQGLRLIYYSQIVNDFQKGDIAEGYSVSREKKESFPLTVTSAQKNPTAFYLCASRGYRGPNEQFFGPGTRLTVL.

V usage is TRBV19 and J usage is TRBJ1-1; TRBD1 is a possible D gene (5 bases). Deletions cut 4 bases from V and 4 bases from J, with 16 bases between. The length of the CDR3 is 15 residues. Germline CDR1 reads LNHDA; CDR2 reads SQIVND (reference sequence). CDR3 in amino acids: CASSTPKPGTTEAFF. The CDR3 bases are TGTGCCAGTAGTACCCCCAAACCCGGGACCACTGAAGCTTTCTTT.

This clonotype was recorded a few times. The rearrangement uses TRBV20-1 and TRBJ2-1, with 9 positions matching TRBD2. Germline V gives CDR1 DFQATT, CDR2 SNEGSKA (reference sequence). The junction had 6 bases not matched to a gene; V was cut back by 2 bases and J by 7 bases. The CDR3 totals 14 residues. The CDR3 bases are TGCAGTGCTAGAATTAGCGGGAGTTATAATGAGCAGTTCTTC. The encoded protein is CSARISGSYNEQFF.

The chain combines TRBV6-5 with TRBJ1-2; D remains unclear. Between the trimmed V and J ends, which lost 5 bases and 5 bases, there was a span of 12 bases. The CDR3 has 13 residues. The germline gives CDR1 MNHEY, CDR2 SVGAGI. CDR3 protein: CASSPGRDYGYTF. CDR3 DNA: TGTGCCAGCAGTCCCGGGAGGGATTATGGCTACACCTTC.

This clonotype came up once. This chain connects TRBV30 to TRBJ1-2, with D hard to call. CDR1 is GTSNPN and CDR2 is SVGIG in the germline V gene (reference sequence). The CDR3 has 11 amino acids. The ends were cut back, 2 bases at V and 5 bases at J, with 6 bases in the middle. For the CDR3, the DNA is TGTGCCTGGAGTCCGGCGTATGGCTACACCTTC. Translating it yields CAWSPAYGYTF.

V usage is TRBV6-5 and J usage is TRBJ2-5, with D tentatively TRBD1 (5 bases). Trimming took 0 bases from V and 8 from J, leaving 22 bases between them. The CDR3 runs to 17 residues. Germline assignment: CDR1 MNHEY and CDR2 SVGAGI. The CDR3 region has the DNA TGTGCCAGCAGTTACTCAAACTGGGGCAGGGTTGGTCAAACCCAGTACTTC. Its translation is CASSYSNWGRVGQTQYF.

This clonotype appeared a few times. V and J are TRBV10-3 and TRBJ2-1; 7 bases fit TRBD1. Germline-derived CDR1 and CDR2 are ENHRY and SYGVKD. This CDR3 region has 14 residues. The V segment lost 2 bases and the J segment 3 bases; nucleotides outside the gene matches: 1. CDR3 DNA sequence: TGTGCCATCAGTGAGACAGGGGTCTACAATGAGCAGTTCTTC. Its protein is CAISETGVYNEQFF.

The gene calls are TRBV2 and TRBJ1-4, with TRBD1 matching 8 bases. Looked up from germline, CDR1 is SNHLY and CDR2 is FYNNEI. V was clipped by 7 bases and J by 8 bases; unmatched bases: 9. CDR3 length equals 14 residues. CDR3 DNA: TGTGCCAGCAACCCCGGGACAGGAAACGAAAAACTGTTTTTT. It codes for CASNPGTGNEKLFF.

This clonotype was counted only a few times. This chain connects TRBV12-3 or TRBV12-4 to TRBJ2-7; D uncertain. The V end was cut by 3 bases, the J end by 1 base, with 13 bases between. The CDR3 sequence is 15 residues long. The CDR3 loop reads CASSFQSVGSYEQYF. CDR3 in DNA: TGTGCCAGCAGTTTTCAGTCGGTAGGGTCCTACGAGCAGTACTTC.